This is a list of T cell receptor beta chains from one sample in a study of shared clonotypes between healthy human individuals. TCRdb keeps only in-frame clones here, not all; method: immunoSEQ multiplex PCR. The table shows about 380,000 clones, with 90% to 97% occurring only once. The specimen sequenced was memory CD8+ T cells sorted from blood. These receptors were obtained from a man aged 25 to 40 in good health. CDR3s include the opening cysteine and the closing phenylalanine or tryptophan. A D gene is named only where the DNA matches it firmly. Not all rows give a size; the values are once, few, many and, for expanded clones, a class.

v_call: TRBV29-1; clone_size: -; d_call: TRBD2; j_call: TRBJ2-1; cdr3_nt: TGCAGCGTCCATGGGGGGGGACTTGAGCAGTTCTTC; cdr3_aa: CSVHGGGLEQFF
v_call: TRBV6-7; clone_size: -; d_call: -; j_call: TRBJ2-3; cdr3_nt: TGTGCCAGCAGTTACTCGAATCGCCGGGCTCACCGAGATACGCAGTATTTT; cdr3_aa: CASSYSNRRAHRDTQYF
v_call: TRBV10-3; clone_size: -; d_call: -; j_call: TRBJ2-7; cdr3_nt: TGTGCCATCAGTGAATCTCCAGCCTACGAGCAGTACTTC; cdr3_aa: CAISESPAYEQYF
v_call: TRBV5-6; clone_size: -; d_call: -; j_call: TRBJ1-2; cdr3_nt: TGTGCCAGCAGCCTGGGACCAGGAGCCTATGGCTACACCTTC; cdr3_aa: CASSLGPGAYGYTF
v_call: TRBV6-1; clone_size: -; d_call: -; j_call: TRBJ2-1; cdr3_nt: TGTGCCAGCAGTGAAGAAGTGCTGTGGGCGACATACTACAATGAGCAGTTCTTC; cdr3_aa: CASSEEVLWATYYNEQFF
v_call: TRBV18; clone_size: -; d_call: -; j_call: TRBJ1-2; cdr3_nt: TGTGCCAGCTCAGGGCTCACAGGGCCCAGTTACTATGGCTACACCTTC; cdr3_aa: CASSGLTGPSYYGYTF
v_call: TRBV7-3; clone_size: -; d_call: -; j_call: TRBJ2-2; cdr3_nt: TGTGCCAGCAGCCGCCGGCCGCGGGCGGGACCATCCACCGGGGAGCTGTTTTTT; cdr3_aa: CASSRRPRAGPSTGELFF
v_call: TRBV9; clone_size: -; d_call: -; j_call: TRBJ2-5; cdr3_nt: TGTGCCAGCAGCGTAGTAGGTACAGAGACCCAGTACTTC; cdr3_aa: CASSVVGTETQYF
v_call: TRBV28; clone_size: -; d_call: -; j_call: TRBJ2-2; cdr3_nt: TGTGCCAGCACCGAAGACTTGAGGGTCGGGGAGCTGTTTTTT; cdr3_aa: CASTEDLRVGELFF
v_call: TRBV7-6; clone_size: -; d_call: TRBD1; j_call: TRBJ1-2; cdr3_nt: TGTGCCAGCAGCTTAGGACAGGGTTCACGGGCTAACTATGGCTACACCTTC; cdr3_aa: CASSLGQGSRANYGYTF
v_call: TRBV19; clone_size: -; d_call: -; j_call: TRBJ2-7; cdr3_nt: TGTGCCAGTAGTATAGGGACGACCAGCTCCTACGAGCAGTACTTC; cdr3_aa: CASSIGTTSSYEQYF
v_call: TRBV5-1; clone_size: -; d_call: -; j_call: TRBJ2-7; cdr3_nt: TGCGCCAGCAGCTCTGGGGGGGAGCAGTACTTC; cdr3_aa: CASSSGGEQYF
v_call: TRBV7-9; clone_size: -; d_call: TRBD2; j_call: TRBJ2-1; cdr3_nt: TGTGCCAGCAGCTTAGCGCTACTAGCGGTCTACAATGAGCAGTTCTTC; cdr3_aa: CASSLALLAVYNEQFF
v_call: TRBV28; clone_size: once; d_call: -; j_call: TRBJ2-7; cdr3_nt: TGTGCCAGCAGTTTAGGCGGGCCTAGCTCCTACGAGCAGTACTTC; cdr3_aa: CASSLGGPSSYEQYF
v_call: TRBV7-6; clone_size: -; d_call: TRBD2; j_call: TRBJ2-1; cdr3_nt: TGTGCCAGCAGCTTAGGACTAGCGGGAGGGCACGGTGAGCAGTTCTTC; cdr3_aa: CASSLGLAGGHGEQFF
v_call: TRBV5-6; clone_size: -; d_call: -; j_call: TRBJ2-3; cdr3_nt: TGTGCCAGCAGCCGTGTTGACCGGGAGACAGATACGCAGTATTTT; cdr3_aa: CASSRVDRETDTQYF
v_call: TRBV5-4; clone_size: -; d_call: -; j_call: TRBJ2-5; cdr3_nt: TGTGCCAGCAGCTTGGAGGCTTTCCAAGAGACCCAGTACTTC; cdr3_aa: CASSLEAFQETQYF
v_call: TRBV5-8; clone_size: -; d_call: TRBD1; j_call: TRBJ1-1; cdr3_nt: TGTGCCAGCAGCGAAGACCTGTTTTGGGGGACAGGGAGCTTAAACACTGAAGCTTTCTTT; cdr3_aa: CASSEDLFWGTGSLNTEAFF
v_call: TRBV11-2; clone_size: few; d_call: -; j_call: TRBJ2-5; cdr3_nt: TGTGCCAGCAGCTCGGGGGGCTTAGGCCAAGAGACCCAGTACTTC; cdr3_aa: CASSSGGLGQETQYF